Presented here are 26 T cell receptor beta chains from one specimen sequenced in a study of T cell responses to AZD1222 COVID-19 vaccine. Clones were read by immunoSEQ multiplex PCR, and TCRdb kept only the in-frame ones, dropping some. The table records 30,000 to 50,000 clones, about 88% of them present only once. Sequences were derived from peripheral blood, sampled 28 days after the second dose of the MenACWY control vaccine. Receptor source: an adult who received the MenACWY meningococcal vaccine as a control.

The J gene is TRBJ2-2, the V gene TRBV6-4; 7 bases match TRBD2. The CDR3 length is 14 residues. Germline trimming cut 0 bases from V and 6 bases from J; bases unmatched to any gene: 1. Germline CDR1 is MRHNA and CDR2 is SNTAGT. This CDR3 reads CASSDSGGPGELFF. The CDR3 region has the DNA TGTGCCAGCAGTGACTCGGGAGGGCCCGGGGAGCTGTTTTTT.

This chain uses TRBV6-5 with TRBJ2-7; no clear D. CDR1 MNHEY and CDR2 SVGAGI come from the germline V gene. This CDR3 is 14 amino acids long. V was shortened by 0 bases and J by 2 bases, with 8 bases between the two germline ends. DNA for the CDR3: TGTGCCAGCAGTTACTCGGCAGGAGCCTACGAGCAGTACTTC. Protein sequence: CASSYSAGAYEQYF.

This clone was counted between two and nine times. In nucleotides, the CDR3 is TGTGCCAGCAGTCCGAGAGGGAGATTCGGCAGGTACAATGAGCAGTTCTTC. Translating it yields CASSPRGRFGRYNEQFF. This sequence joins TRBV28 and TRBJ2-1; D perhaps matches TRBD2 (5 bases). CDR3 length: 17 residues. Trimming took 5 bases from V and 4 from J, leaving 21 bases between them. Germline V gene data show CDR1 as MDHEN and CDR2 as SYDVKM.

The CDR3 sequence is CASSSVSGGHNEQFF. DNA of the CDR3: TGTGCCAGTAGTTCGGTTAGCGGGGGACACAATGAGCAGTTCTTC. The chain links TRBV19 to TRBJ2-1; 9 bases are shared with TRBD2. CDR3 length: 15 residues. The germline V gene encodes CDR1 LNHDA and CDR2 SQIVND (reference sequence). J was trimmed by 5 bases and V by 5 bases; bases with no gene match: 7.

The chain has TRBV18 and TRBJ2-5; TRBD1 aligns across 7 bases. Germline lookup yields CDR1 KGHSH and CDR2 LQKENI. The CDR3 totals 13 residues. The J segment lost 2 bases and the V segment lost 3 bases, leaving 0 bases of the junction unmatched. CDR3 region: CASSPGQQETQYF. The CDR3 DNA reads as TGTGCCAGCTCACCGGGACAGCAAGAGACCCAGTACTTC.

V and J are TRBV28 and TRBJ1-2, with a tentative D call TRBD1 (6 bases). Germline V lookup: CDR1 MDHEN, CDR2 SYDVKM. The ends were cut back, 5 bases at V and 8 bases at J, with 15 bases in the middle. The CDR3 consists of 13 residues. The CDR3 DNA follows: TGTGCCAGCAGTCTGACAGGACGTGGGGGCTACACCTTC. Protein product: CASSLTGRGGYTF.

The gene calls are TRBV5-6 and TRBJ1-4; D is possibly TRBD1 (5 bases). CDR3 length: 13 residues. In germline, CDR1 is SGHDT, CDR2 YYEEEE. Between the trimmed V and J ends, which lost 7 bases and 7 bases, there was a span of 14 bases. The CDR3 nucleotides read TGTGCCAGCGCCCCGGGGCGCGGTGAAAAACTGTTTTTT. Its protein product is CASAPGRGEKLFF.

The V call is TRBV7-8, the J call TRBJ2-6; possible D gene TRBD1, 5 bases. This CDR3 contains 19 residues. V was cut by 5 bases and J by 2 bases, with 22 bases left in between. Looked up from germline, CDR1 is SGHVS and CDR2 is FQNEAQ. The CDR3 reads CASSLGRLGLSPGANVLTF. The CDR3 DNA reads as TGTGCCAGCAGCCTCGGTCGTCTGGGGCTATCACCTGGGGCCAACGTCCTGACTTTC.

This chain uses TRBV7-9 with TRBJ2-7, with 8 nucleotides matching TRBD2. V was clipped by 2 bases and J by 3 bases; unmatched bases: 9. Germline V CDR1 and CDR2: SEHNR, FQNEAQ (reference sequence). The CDR3 extends over 16 amino acids. The CDR3 bases are TGTGCCAGCAGCTTATATGCTAGCGGGCTATACTACGAGCAGTACTTC. Translating it yields CASSLYASGLYYEQYF.

The chain uses TRBV7-2 and TRBJ2-7, with no clear D. Trimming removed 3 bases from V and 6 bases from J, with 9 bases in between. The CDR3 has 12 amino acids. Looked up from germline, CDR1 is SGHTA and CDR2 is FQGNSA. CDR3 amino acids: CASSFALIEQYF. The CDR3 bases are TGTGCCAGCAGCTTTGCTCTTATCGAGCAGTACTTC.

This chain uses TRBV6-5 with TRBJ1-2; D might be TRBD1 (5 bases). Germline V gene lookup returns CDR1 MNHEY and CDR2 SVGAGI. The CDR3 has 13 residues. V lost 0 bases, J lost 7 bases, and 9 bases lay in between. The CDR3, as DNA: TGTGCCAGCAGTTACTCAGGGGCGAGTGGCTACACCTTC. Residues: CASSYSGASGYTF.

The V gene is TRBV7-3, the J gene TRBJ2-7; TRBD2 aligns across 12 bases. V shed 4 bases, J shed 3 bases, and the junction held 10 bases outside the gene matches. The CDR3 is 17 amino acids. Germline V lookup: CDR1 SGHTA, CDR2 FQGTGA. The CDR3: CASSSTSGRGGFYEQYF. As DNA, the CDR3 is TGTGCCAGCAGCTCGACTAGCGGGAGAGGTGGGTTCTACGAGCAGTACTTC.

This clone has just one count. The V and J genes are TRBV24-1 and TRBJ1-4; D is perhaps TRBD1 (5 bases). CDR1 KGHDR and CDR2 SFDVKD come from the germline V gene. There are 16 residues in the CDR3. V was shortened by 3 bases and J by 6 bases, with 16 bases between the two germline ends. The CDR3 loop reads CATSDPGRMGDEKLFF. In nucleotides, the CDR3 is TGTGCCACCAGTGATCCGGGACGTATGGGGGATGAAAAACTGTTTTTT.

This clone has just a few counts. CDR3 bases: TGTGCCAGCAGCTTAGAAGAGACAGGCCCCTACGAGCAGTACTTC. Its translation: CASSLEETGPYEQYF. The chain links TRBV7-6 to TRBJ2-7; D possibly corresponds to TRBD1 (6 bases). CDR1 SGHVS and CDR2 FNYEAQ come from the germline V gene. The CDR3 has 15 residues. Deletions cut 1 base from V and 2 bases from J, with 12 bases between.

V and J are TRBV7-9 and TRBJ1-1; D remains unclear. This CDR3 region has 14 residues. Deletions cut 0 bases from V and 7 bases from J, with 12 bases between. Germline V CDR1 and CDR2: SEHNR, FQNEAQ (reference sequence). In DNA, the CDR3 is TGTGCCAGCAGCTTAGCTCCCTCGGGAGGTGAAGCTTTCTTT. Encoded protein: CASSLAPSGGEAFF.

The chain recombines TRBV3-1 (or the pseudogene TRBV3-2) with TRBJ2-5; D perhaps matches TRBD2 (5 bases). Trimming shortened V by 2 bases and J by 3 bases, and 10 bases separated the two germline ends. Germline CDR1 and CDR2: LGHDT and YNNKEL (reference sequence). The CDR3 contains 14 residues. CDR3 loop: CASSQQERKETQYF. The CDR3 DNA is TGTGCCAGCAGCCAACAGGAGCGGAAAGAGACCCAGTACTTC.

The CDR3 DNA reads TGTGCCAGTAGAAGGACAGGCGATGAAAAACTGTTTTTT. Translated, it gives CASRRTGDEKLFF. This chain links TRBV19 with TRBJ1-4, with TRBD1 matching over 7 bases. The CDR3 is 13 residues long. V trimming: 6 bases; J trimming: 6 bases; junction bases outside the gene matches: 4. Germline CDR1 LNHDA, CDR2 SQIVND (reference sequence). Combining the CDR3 with reference TRBV19 and TRBJ1-4 gives the whole variable domain DGGITQSPKYLFRKEGQNVTLSCEQNLNHDAMYWYRQDPGQGLRLIYYSQIVNDFQKGDIAEGYSVSREKKESFPLTVTSAQKNPTAFYLCASRRTGDEKLFFGSGTQLSVL.

The J gene is TRBJ2-7, the V gene TRBV15; no clear D gene. Trimming cost V 0 bases and J 5 bases, with 17 bases left between them. The CDR3 consists of 16 residues. CDR1 LNHNV and CDR2 YYDKDF come from the germline V gene (reference sequence). The CDR3 sequence is CATSRDLGSPAHEQYF. The DNA for the CDR3 is TGTGCCACCAGCAGAGATCTCGGCTCACCGGCCCACGAGCAGTACTTC.

The V and J genes are TRBV6-1 and TRBJ2-1; 8 bases map to TRBD2. Trimming removed 1 base from V and 9 bases from J; junction bases left unmatched: 11. The CDR3 totals 16 residues. Germline CDR1 is MNHNS and CDR2 is SASEGT. As DNA, the CDR3 is TGTGCCAGCAGTGAAGTGTTGCGGGAGGTGGGCAGTGAGCAGTTCTTC. It translates to CASSEVLREVGSEQFF.

This clone was seen a single time. The chain joins TRBV2 to TRBJ2-1; 7 nucleotides agree with TRBD1. Germline V CDR1 and CDR2: SNHLY, FYNNEI. The CDR3 totals 15 residues. The junction had 7 bases not matched to a gene; V was cut back by 5 bases and J by 3 bases. The CDR3 DNA reads as TGTGCCAGCAGTACTACAGGGGCCAACTACAATGAGCAGTTCTTC. Translation: CASSTTGANYNEQFF. Combining the CDR3 with reference TRBV2 and TRBJ2-1 gives the whole variable domain EPEVTQTPSHQVTQMGQEVILRCVPISNHLYFYWYRQILGQKVEFLVSFYNNEISEKSEIFDDQFSVERPDGSNFTLKIRSTKLEDSAMYFCASSTTGANYNEQFFGPGTRLTVL.

This clone was seen a handful of times. V is TRBV18 and J is TRBJ2-6, with 9 bases identical to TRBD1. The trim removed 6 bases at V and 2 bases at J, leaving 8 bases unmatched. There are 17 residues in the CDR3. Germline V lookup: CDR1 KGHSH, CDR2 LQKENI. In nucleotides, the CDR3 is TGTGCCAGCTCCCGATACGGGACAGGGACTGGGGCCAACGTCCTGACTTTC. It is translated as CASSRYGTGTGANVLTF.

The chain has TRBV29-1 and TRBJ2-7; TRBD2 matches 8 bases. The V gene's germline CDR1 is SQVTM and CDR2 ANQGSEA. The CDR3 totals 15 residues. Trimming at V came to 6 bases and at J to 4 bases, leaving 14 bases not matched to a gene. CDR3 in amino acids: CSVTSRAGDGYEQYF. The CDR3 DNA sequence: TGCAGCGTGACCTCTAGAGCGGGAGACGGTTACGAGCAGTACTTC.

The J gene is TRBJ1-2, the V gene TRBV27, with a tentative D call TRBD1 (6 bases). The CDR3 covers 14 residues. Trimming stripped 5 bases from V and 7 bases from J, with 17 bases between. Germline CDR1 MNHEY, CDR2 SMNVEV (reference sequence). The CDR3 sequence is CASSKWRGPGGYTF. The CDR3 nucleotides read TGTGCCAGCAGTAAATGGCGGGGGCCCGGTGGCTACACCTTC.

J is TRBJ2-7 and V is TRBV28; 7 bases map to TRBD2. Looked up from germline, CDR1 is MDHEN and CDR2 is SYDVKM. The CDR3 runs 16 residues. The V segment lost 6 bases and the J segment 2 bases; nucleotides outside the gene matches: 13. This CDR3 is CASRPRSSGPAYEQYF. DNA of the CDR3: TGTGCCAGCAGGCCTAGGTCTAGCGGACCCGCCTACGAGCAGTACTTC.

The rearrangement joins TRBV9 to TRBJ2-5; 7 positions match TRBD1. J was trimmed by 2 bases and V by 1 base; bases with no gene match: 8. Germline V gene data show CDR1 as SGDLS and CDR2 as YYNGEE. The CDR3 is made up of 16 amino acids. The CDR3 sequence is CASSVSGGQVQETQYF. DNA of the CDR3: TGTGCCAGCAGCGTAAGTGGCGGACAGGTACAAGAGACCCAGTACTTC. The full variable domain, its missing parts supplied by reference TRBV9 and TRBJ2-5, is DSGVTQTPKHLITATGQRVTLRCSPRSGDLSVYWYQQSLDQGLQFLIQYYNGEERAKGNILERFSAQQFPDLHSELNLSSLELGDSALYFCASSVSGGQVQETQYFGPGTRLLVL.

The V and J genes are TRBV19 and TRBJ2-7; D possibly uses TRBD1 or TRBD2 (5 bases each). Looked up from germline, CDR1 is LNHDA and CDR2 is SQIVND (reference sequence). V lost 5 bases, J lost 7 bases, and 15 bases lay in between. The CDR3 length is 13 residues. CDR3 nucleotide sequence: TGTGCCAGTAGTTGGGGACCGCGTGGGGAGCAGTACTTC. It translates to CASSWGPRGEQYF. Together with reference TRBV19 and TRBJ2-7, the CDR3 gives the full variable domain: DGGITQSPKYLFRKEGQNVTLSCEQNLNHDAMYWYRQDPGQGLRLIYYSQIVNDFQKGDIAEGYSVSREKKESFPLTVTSAQKNPTAFYLCASSWGPRGEQYFGPGTRLTVT.